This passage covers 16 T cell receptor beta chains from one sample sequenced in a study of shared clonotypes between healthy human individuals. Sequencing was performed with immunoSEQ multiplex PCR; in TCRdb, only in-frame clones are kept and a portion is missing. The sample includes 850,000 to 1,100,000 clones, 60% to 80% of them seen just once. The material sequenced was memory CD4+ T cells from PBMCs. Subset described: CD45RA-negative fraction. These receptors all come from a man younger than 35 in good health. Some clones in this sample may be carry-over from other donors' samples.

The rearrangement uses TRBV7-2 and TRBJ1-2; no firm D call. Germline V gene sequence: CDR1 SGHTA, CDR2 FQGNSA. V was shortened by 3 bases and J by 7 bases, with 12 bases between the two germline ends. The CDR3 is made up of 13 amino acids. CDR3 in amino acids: CASSLRRQGGYTF. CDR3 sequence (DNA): TGTGCCAGCAGCTTGAGGCGACAAGGTGGCTACACCTTC. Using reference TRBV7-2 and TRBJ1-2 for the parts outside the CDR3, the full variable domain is GAGVSQSPSNKVTEKGKDVELRCDPISGHTALYWYRQSLGQGLEFLIYFQGNSAPDKSGLPSDRFSAERTGGSVSTLTIQRTQQEDSAVYLCASSLRRQGGYTFGSGTRLTVV.

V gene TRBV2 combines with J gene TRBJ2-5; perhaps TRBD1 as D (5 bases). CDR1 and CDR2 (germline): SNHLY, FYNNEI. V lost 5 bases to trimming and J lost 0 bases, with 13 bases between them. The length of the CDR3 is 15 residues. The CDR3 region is CASSWSAGNQETQYF. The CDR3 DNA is TGTGCCAGCAGTTGGAGTGCAGGGAACCAAGAGACCCAGTACTTC.

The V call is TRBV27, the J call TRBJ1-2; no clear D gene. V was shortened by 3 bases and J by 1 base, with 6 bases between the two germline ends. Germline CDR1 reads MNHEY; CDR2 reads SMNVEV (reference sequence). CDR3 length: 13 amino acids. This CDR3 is CASSFSLNYGYTF. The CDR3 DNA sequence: TGTGCCAGCAGTTTCAGCCTTAACTATGGCTACACCTTC.

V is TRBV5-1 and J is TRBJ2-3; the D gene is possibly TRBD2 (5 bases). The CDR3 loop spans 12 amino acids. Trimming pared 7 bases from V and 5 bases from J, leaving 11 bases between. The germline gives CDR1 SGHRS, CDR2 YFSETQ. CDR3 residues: CASGGTGDTQYF. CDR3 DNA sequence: TGCGCCAGCGGAGGCACGGGAGATACGCAGTATTTT. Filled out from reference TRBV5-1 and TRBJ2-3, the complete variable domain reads KAGVTQTPRYLIKTRGQQVTLSCSPISGHRSVSWYQQTPGQGLQFLFEYFSETQRNKGNFPGRFSGRQFSNSRSEMNVSTLELGDSALYLCASGGTGDTQYFGPGTRLTVL.

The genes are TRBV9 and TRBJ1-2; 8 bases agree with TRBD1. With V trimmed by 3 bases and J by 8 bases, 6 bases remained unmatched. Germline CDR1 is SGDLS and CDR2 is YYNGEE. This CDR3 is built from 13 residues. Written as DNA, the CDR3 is TGTGCCAGCAGCGGAACCTCAGGGGGCGGCTACACCTTC. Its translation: CASSGTSGGGYTF.

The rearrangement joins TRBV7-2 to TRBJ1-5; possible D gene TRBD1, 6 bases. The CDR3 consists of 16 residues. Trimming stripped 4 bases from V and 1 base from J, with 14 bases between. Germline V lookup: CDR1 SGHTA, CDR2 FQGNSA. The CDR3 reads CASSWVGAYSNQPQHF. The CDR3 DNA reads TGTGCCAGCAGCTGGGTGGGGGCTTACAGCAATCAGCCCCAGCATTTT.

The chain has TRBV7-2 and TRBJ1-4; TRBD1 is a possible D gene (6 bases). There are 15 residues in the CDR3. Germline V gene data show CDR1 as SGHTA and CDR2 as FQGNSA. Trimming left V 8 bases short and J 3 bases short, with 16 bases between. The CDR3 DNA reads TGTGCCAGCCGATCTCCGGGACATCCTAATGAAAAACTGTTTTTT. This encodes CASRSPGHPNEKLFF.

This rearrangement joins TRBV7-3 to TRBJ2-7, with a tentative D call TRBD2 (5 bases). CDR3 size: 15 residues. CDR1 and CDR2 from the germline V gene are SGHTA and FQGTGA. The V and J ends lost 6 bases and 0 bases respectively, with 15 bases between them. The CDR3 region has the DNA TGTGCCAGCAGTTATGCGCCGGGGTCCTCCTACGAGCAGTACTTC. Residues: CASSYAPGSSYEQYF.

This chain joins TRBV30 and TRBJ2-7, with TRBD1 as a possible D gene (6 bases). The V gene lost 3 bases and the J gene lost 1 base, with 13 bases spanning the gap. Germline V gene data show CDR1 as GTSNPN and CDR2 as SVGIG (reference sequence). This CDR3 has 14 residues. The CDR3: CAWRGGWQSYEQYF. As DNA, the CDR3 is TGTGCCTGGAGAGGGGGTTGGCAATCCTACGAGCAGTACTTC.

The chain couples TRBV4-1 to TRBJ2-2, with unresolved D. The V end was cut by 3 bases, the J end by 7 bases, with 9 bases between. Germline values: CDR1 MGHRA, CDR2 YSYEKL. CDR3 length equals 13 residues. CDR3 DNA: TGCGCCAGCAGCCAGGTCGGAAGCGGGGAGCTGTTTTTT. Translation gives CASSQVGSGELFF.

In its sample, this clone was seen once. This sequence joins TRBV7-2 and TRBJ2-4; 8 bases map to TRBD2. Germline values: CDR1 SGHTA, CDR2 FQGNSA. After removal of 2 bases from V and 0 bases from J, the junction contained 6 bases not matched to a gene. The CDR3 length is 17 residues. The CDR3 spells CASSLYSAGGAKNIQYF. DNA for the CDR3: TGTGCCAGCAGCTTATATTCGGCGGGAGGAGCCAAAAACATTCAGTACTTC.

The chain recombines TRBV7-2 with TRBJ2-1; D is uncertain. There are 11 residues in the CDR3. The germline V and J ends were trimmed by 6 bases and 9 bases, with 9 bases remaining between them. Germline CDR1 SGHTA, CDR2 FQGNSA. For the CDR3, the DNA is TGTGCCAGCAGGCTAGATGGTGAGCAGTTCTTC. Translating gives CASRLDGEQFF.

For the CDR3, the DNA is TGTGCCAGCAGTAAGGAACAGGGCTACAATGAGCAGTTCTTC. Its protein is CASSKEQGYNEQFF. The rearrangement uses TRBV25-1 and TRBJ2-1; a possible D gene is TRBD1 (6 bases). This CDR3 region has 14 residues. Germline lookup yields CDR1 MGHDK and CDR2 SYGVNS. V shed 5 bases and J shed 3 bases, with 11 bases lying between them.

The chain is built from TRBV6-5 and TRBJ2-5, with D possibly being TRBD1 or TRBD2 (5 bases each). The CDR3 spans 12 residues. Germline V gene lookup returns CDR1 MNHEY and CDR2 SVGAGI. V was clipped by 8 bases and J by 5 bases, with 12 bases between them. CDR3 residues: CASGGGRETQYF. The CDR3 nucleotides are TGTGCCAGCGGGGGTGGCCGGGAGACCCAGTACTTC.

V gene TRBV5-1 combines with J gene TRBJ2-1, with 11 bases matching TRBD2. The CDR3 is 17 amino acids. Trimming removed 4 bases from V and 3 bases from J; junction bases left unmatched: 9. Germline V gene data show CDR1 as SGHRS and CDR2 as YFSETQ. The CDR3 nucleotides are TGCGCCAGCAGCGCGACCGGGACTAGCGGATTCTACAATGAGCAGTTCTTC. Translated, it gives CASSATGTSGFYNEQFF.

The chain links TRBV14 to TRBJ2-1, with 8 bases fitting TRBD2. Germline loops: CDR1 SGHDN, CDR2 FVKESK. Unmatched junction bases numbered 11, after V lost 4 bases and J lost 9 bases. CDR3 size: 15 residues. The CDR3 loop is CASSLSSGRAGEQFF. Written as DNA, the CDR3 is TGTGCCAGCAGCCTATCAAGCGGGAGAGCGGGTGAGCAGTTCTTC.